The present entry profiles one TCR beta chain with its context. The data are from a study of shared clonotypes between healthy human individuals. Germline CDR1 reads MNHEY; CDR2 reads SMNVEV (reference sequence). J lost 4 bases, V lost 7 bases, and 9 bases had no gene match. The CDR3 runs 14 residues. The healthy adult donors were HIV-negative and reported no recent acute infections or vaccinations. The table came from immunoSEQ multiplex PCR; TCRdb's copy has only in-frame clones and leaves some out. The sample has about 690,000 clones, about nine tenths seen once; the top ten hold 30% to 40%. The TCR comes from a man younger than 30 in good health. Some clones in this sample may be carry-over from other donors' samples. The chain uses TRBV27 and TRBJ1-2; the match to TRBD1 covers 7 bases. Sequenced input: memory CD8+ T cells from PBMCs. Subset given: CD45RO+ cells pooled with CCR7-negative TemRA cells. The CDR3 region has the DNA TGTGCCAGCATTAGGATCGGGACAGTCTATGGCTACACCTTC. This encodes CASIRIGTVYGYTF.